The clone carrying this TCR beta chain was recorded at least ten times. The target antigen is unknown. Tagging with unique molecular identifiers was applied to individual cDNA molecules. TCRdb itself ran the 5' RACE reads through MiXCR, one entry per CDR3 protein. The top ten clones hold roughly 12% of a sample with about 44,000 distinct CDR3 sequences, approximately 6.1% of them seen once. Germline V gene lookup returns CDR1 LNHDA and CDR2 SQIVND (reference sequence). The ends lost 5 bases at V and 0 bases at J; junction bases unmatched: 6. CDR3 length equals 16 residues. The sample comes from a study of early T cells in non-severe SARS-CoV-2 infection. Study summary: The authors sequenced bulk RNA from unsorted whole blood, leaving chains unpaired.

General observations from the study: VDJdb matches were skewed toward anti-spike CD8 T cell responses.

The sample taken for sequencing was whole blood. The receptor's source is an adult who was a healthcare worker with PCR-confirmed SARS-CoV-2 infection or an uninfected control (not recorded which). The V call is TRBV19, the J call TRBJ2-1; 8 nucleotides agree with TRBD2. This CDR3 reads CASSGIAGSSYNEQFF. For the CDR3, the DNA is TGTGCCAGTAGTGGTATAGCGGGGAGCTCCTACAATGAGCAGTTCTTC.